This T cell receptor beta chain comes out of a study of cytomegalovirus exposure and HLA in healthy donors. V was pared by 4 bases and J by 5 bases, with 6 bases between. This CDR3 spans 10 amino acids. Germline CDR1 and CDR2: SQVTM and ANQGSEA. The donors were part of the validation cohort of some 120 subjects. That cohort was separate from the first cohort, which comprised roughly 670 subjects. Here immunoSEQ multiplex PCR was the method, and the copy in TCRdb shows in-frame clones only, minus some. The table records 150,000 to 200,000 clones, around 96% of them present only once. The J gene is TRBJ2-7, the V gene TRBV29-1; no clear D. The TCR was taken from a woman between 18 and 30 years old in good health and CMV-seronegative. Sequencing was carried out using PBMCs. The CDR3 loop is CSVVSDEQYF. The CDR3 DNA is TGCAGCGTTGTGTCGGACGAGCAGTACTTC.